Listed here are 17 T cell receptor beta chains from one sample, sequenced in a study of blood T cell repertoires in COVID-19. TCRdb's table, derived via immunoSEQ multiplex PCR, lists solely in-frame clones and lacks some. The sample lists roughly 250,000 clones; more than 75% were seen once. Sample: peripheral blood. These receptor sequences come from a woman between 40 and 55 years old who had recovered from COVID-19.

The chain couples TRBV15 to TRBJ2-7, with D unclear. The CDR3 sequence is 13 residues long. The germline gives CDR1 LNHNV, CDR2 YYDKDF (reference sequence). With 0 bases removed from V and 12 bases from J, the gap between germline ends came to 15 bases. CDR3 region: CATSRDALGLWYF. The CDR3, as DNA: TGTGCCACCAGCAGAGATGCTTTGGGCCTCTGGTACTTC.

The chain links TRBV3-1 (or the pseudogene TRBV3-2) to TRBJ1-5; D possibly corresponds to TRBD1 (6 bases). V lost 2 bases and J 6 bases, leaving 14 bases between the germline ends. Germline V lookup: CDR1 LGHDT, CDR2 YNNKEL (reference sequence). The CDR3 is 15 amino acids. CDR3 sequence: CASSQSDRPTQPQHF. Written as DNA, the CDR3 is TGTGCCAGCAGCCAATCCGACAGGCCAACTCAGCCCCAGCATTTT.

The V and J genes are TRBV7-9 and TRBJ1-4; 7 bases fit TRBD1. The ends lost 8 bases at V and 0 bases at J; junction bases unmatched: 15. This CDR3 has 18 amino acids. Germline V CDR1 and CDR2: SEHNR, FQNEAQ (reference sequence). CDR3 residues: CASPSPGRGATTNEKLFF. The DNA of the CDR3 is TGTGCCAGCCCCTCTCCGGGCAGGGGGGCTACAACTAATGAAAAACTGTTTTTT.

Turning to this clone: The sample contains more than one DNA sequence encoding this CDR3. V is TRBV5-4 and J is TRBJ2-7, with 13 bases matching TRBD2. Germline trimming cut 4 bases from V and 4 bases from J; bases unmatched to any gene: 11. This CDR3 is built from 17 residues. Germline V gives CDR1 SGHNT, CDR2 YYREEE (reference sequence). CDR3 sequence: CASSPPSLAGGAYEQYF. The CDR3 DNA sequence: TGTGCCAGCAGCCCCCCCTCACTAGCGGGAGGGGCATACGAGCAGTACTTC.

The CDR3 DNA sequence: TGTGCCAGCAGTCCTCAGTCCCCTGAAGCTTTCTTT. Protein: CASSPQSPEAFF. The chain links TRBV2 to TRBJ1-1; D gene unclear. This CDR3 region has 12 residues. Trimming pared 5 bases from V and 6 bases from J, leaving 10 bases between. The V gene's germline CDR1 is SNHLY and CDR2 FYNNEI.

The rearrangement uses TRBV7-8 and TRBJ1-1; a weak D match, TRBD1 (5 bases). The CDR3 runs to 15 residues. Trimming removed 0 bases from V and 4 bases from J, with 12 bases in between. The germline gives CDR1 SGHVS, CDR2 FQNEAQ. In nucleotides, the CDR3 is TGTGCCAGCAGCTTAGCGTGGGGCGGCGGCACTGAAGCTTTCTTT. Encoded protein: CASSLAWGGGTEAFF.

The V call is TRBV5-1, the J call TRBJ2-7; a weak D match, TRBD1 (6 bases). This CDR3 region has 13 residues. Trimming pared 6 bases from V and 4 bases from J, leaving 14 bases between. Germline CDR1 SGHRS, CDR2 YFSETQ. The CDR3 bases are TGCGCCAGCACCTCCGGGACACCTTACGAGCAGTACTTC. This codes for CASTSGTPYEQYF.

V gene TRBV11-3 combines with J gene TRBJ2-1; the D gene is possibly TRBD2 (6 bases). The ends were cut back, 3 bases at V and 10 bases at J, with 13 bases in the middle. CDR1 is SGHNT, CDR2 YENEEA, per germline. The CDR3 length is 13 residues. CDR3 sequence: CASSLGETREQFF. CDR3 coding DNA: TGTGCCAGCAGCTTGGGCGAGACTAGAGAGCAGTTCTTC.

The gene calls are TRBV12-5 and TRBJ1-2, with TRBD1 matching 9 bases. Germline V lookup: CDR1 LGHNT, CDR2 FRNRAP. With V trimmed by 0 bases and J by 7 bases, 12 bases remained unmatched. The length of the CDR3 is 17 residues. DNA for the CDR3: TGTGCTAGTGGTTTGGTACCCCCGGGACAGGGCCTGTCTGGCTACACCTTC. Protein sequence: CASGLVPPGQGLSGYTF.

V gene TRBV12-1 combines with J gene TRBJ1-5; the table assigns TRBD1, which was not confirmed against the DNA. TRBV12-1 is a pseudogene segment. CDR3 length: 17 residues. CDR3 coding DNA: TGTGCCAGCAGCTTTGATTGGGGACAGCCACTCAATCAGCCCCAGCATTTT. Encoded protein: CASSFDWGQPLNQPQHF.

This chain uses TRBV7-2 with TRBJ2-1, with 8 bases aligning to TRBD2. With V trimmed by 7 bases and J by 14 bases, 16 bases remained unmatched. This CDR3 has 14 amino acids. Per the germline V gene, CDR1 is SGHTA and CDR2 is FQGNSA. The CDR3 DNA reads TGTGCCAGCACCCCGGGTAGCGGGATGCCTTGGAAGTTCTTC. Translation gives CASTPGSGMPWKFF.

This chain joins TRBV2 and TRBJ2-5; the match to TRBD2 covers 11 bases. V lost 4 bases to trimming and J lost 9 bases; unmatched junction nucleotides: 13. The CDR3 loop spans 16 amino acids. Germline values: CDR1 SNHLY, CDR2 FYNNEI. This CDR3 reads CASSVVGGLAGAPQYF. The CDR3 DNA follows: TGTGCCAGCAGTGTAGTCGGAGGACTAGCGGGCGCCCCCCAGTACTTC.

This clone was recorded only once. The chain couples TRBV27 to TRBJ1-6; D call uncertain. Trimming took off 3 bases at V and 7 bases at J, with 13 bases between the two ends. This CDR3 comprises 15 residues. Germline assignment: CDR1 MNHEY and CDR2 SMNVEV (reference sequence). The CDR3 nucleotides read TGTGCCAGCAGTTTTGGCGGCCTGAGGAATTCACCCCTCCACTTT. This gives the protein CASSFGGLRNSPLHF.

The chain has TRBV6-2 or TRBV6-3 and TRBJ2-5; the D gene is possibly TRBD2 (5 bases). Between the trimmed V and J ends, which lost 5 bases and 4 bases, there was a span of 11 bases. This CDR3 has 13 residues. Germline V gene sequence: CDR1 MNHEY, CDR2 SVGEGT. Written as DNA, the CDR3 is TGTGCCAGCAGTGGAGCGGCGGTAGAGACCCAGTACTTC. Translation: CASSGAAVETQYF.

This clone came up a few times. This rearrangement joins TRBV13 to TRBJ2-3; 10 nucleotides align to TRBD2. CDR3 length: 16 amino acids. In germline, CDR1 is PRHDT, CDR2 FYEKMQ (reference sequence). Trimming removed 0 bases from V and 2 bases from J; junction bases left unmatched: 2. CDR3 in amino acids: CASSLGLAGATDTQYF. DNA of the CDR3: TGTGCCAGCAGCTTAGGGCTAGCGGGAGCCACAGATACGCAGTATTTT.

The chain carries TRBV19 and TRBJ2-5, with 12 positions matching TRBD2. CDR3 size: 18 residues. V trimming: 6 bases; J trimming: 5 bases; junction bases outside the gene matches: 16. Per germline, CDR1 LNHDA and CDR2 SQIVND (reference sequence). The CDR3 loop reads CASSSGRLAGALSETQYF. In DNA form, the CDR3 reads TGTGCCAGTAGCTCCGGGCGACTAGCGGGAGCCCTGTCGGAGACCCAGTACTTC.

This chain connects TRBV5-4 to TRBJ2-5, with 12 bases lining up with TRBD2. The germline V gene has CDR1 SGHNT and CDR2 YYREEE (reference sequence). J gave up 0 bases and V 4 bases, and 7 bases lay outside the gene matches. The CDR3 contains 17 residues. CDR3 amino acids: CASSRTSGTRYQETQYF. The CDR3 bases are TGTGCCAGCAGCCGGACTAGCGGGACGAGGTACCAAGAGACCCAGTACTTC.